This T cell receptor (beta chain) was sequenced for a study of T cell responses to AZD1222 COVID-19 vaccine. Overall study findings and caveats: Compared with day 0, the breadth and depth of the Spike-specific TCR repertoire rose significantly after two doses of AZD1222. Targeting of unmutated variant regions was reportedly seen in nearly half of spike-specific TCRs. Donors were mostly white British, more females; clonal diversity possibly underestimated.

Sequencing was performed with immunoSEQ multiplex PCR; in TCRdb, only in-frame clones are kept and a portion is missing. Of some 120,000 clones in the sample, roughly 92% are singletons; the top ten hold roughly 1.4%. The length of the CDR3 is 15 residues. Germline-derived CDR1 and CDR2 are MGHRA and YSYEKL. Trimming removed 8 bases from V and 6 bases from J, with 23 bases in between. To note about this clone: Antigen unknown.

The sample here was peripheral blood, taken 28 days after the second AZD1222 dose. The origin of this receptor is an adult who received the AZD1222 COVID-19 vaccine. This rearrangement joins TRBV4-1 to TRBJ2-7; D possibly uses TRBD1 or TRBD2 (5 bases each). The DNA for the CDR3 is TGCGCCAGCGCTAAAGGGGCGCCTGGGGAGAGCGAGCAGTACTTC. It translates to CASAKGAPGESEQYF.